Reported below is one T cell receptor (beta chain). The antigen remains undetermined. The data belong to a study of T cell responses to AZD1222 COVID-19 vaccine. The CDR3 spans 15 residues. The J segment lost 7 bases and the V segment lost 0 bases, leaving 3 bases of the junction unmatched. Looked up from germline, CDR1 is SGDLS and CDR2 is YYNGEE. Data came from immunoSEQ multiplex PCR; TCRdb stores just in-frame clones and leaves some out. The sample includes 130,000 to 150,000 clones, 88% seen only once; the top ten take roughly 2%. The study's findings and limits: It should be noted that donors were predominantly white British and more often female, and clonal diversity was possibly underestimated. Every sample of the repertoires postdated the peak T cell response.

The clonotype originates from an adult in good health. The specimen was peripheral blood, collected on day 0 of AZD1222 vaccination. V and J are TRBV9 and TRBJ1-6, with 8 bases matching TRBD1. CDR3 sequence reads: CASSVEWTGNSPLHF. The CDR3 DNA is TGTGCCAGCAGCGTAGAGTGGACAGGGAATTCACCCCTCCACTTT.